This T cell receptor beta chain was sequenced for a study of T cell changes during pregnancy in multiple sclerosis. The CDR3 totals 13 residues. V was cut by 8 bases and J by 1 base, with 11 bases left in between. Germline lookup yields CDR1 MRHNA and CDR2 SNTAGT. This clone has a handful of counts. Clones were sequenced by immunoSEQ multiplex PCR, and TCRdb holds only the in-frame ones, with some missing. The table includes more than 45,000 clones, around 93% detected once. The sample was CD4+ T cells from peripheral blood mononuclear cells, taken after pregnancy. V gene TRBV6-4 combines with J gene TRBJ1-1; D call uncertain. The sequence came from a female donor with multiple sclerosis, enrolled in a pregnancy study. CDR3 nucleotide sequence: TGTGCCAGCGCTATGGAGGGGAACACTGAAGCTTTCTTT. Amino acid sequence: CASAMEGNTEAFF.